Listed below are T cell receptor beta chains from one sample, sequenced in a study of T cells in narcolepsy. Method: immunoSEQ multiplex PCR; TCRdb's copy keeps in-frame clones and lacks some. The table has fewer than 15,000 clones, approximately 88% seen once. Sequenced: CD45RA- memory CD4+ T cells from PBMCs. The source of these receptors is a human donor with narcolepsy. CDR3s include the opening cysteine and the closing phenylalanine or tryptophan. The D gene is left open where the match is weak.

J | V | D | CDR3
TRBJ2-3 | TRBV9 | TRBD2 | CASSVLAGESDTQYF
TRBJ2-3 | TRBV6-1 | NA | CASSPSKRTDTQYF
TRBJ2-1 | TRBV2 | NA | CASPEGSTGNNEQFF
TRBJ2-7 | TRBV5-1 | NA | CASSRIQGTDYEQYF
TRBJ2-7 | TRBV5-1 | TRBD1 | CASSLEGDRVDEQYF
TRBJ1-2 | TRBV5-6 | TRBD1 | CASSLWDRVRGYTF
TRBJ1-2 | TRBV5-6 | TRBD1 | CASSPRQGPTYGYTF
TRBJ1-2 | TRBV7-9 | TRBD1 | CASSTFLDRDYGYTF
TRBJ2-2 | TRBV6-4 | TRBD1 | CASSTSGQGTGELFF
TRBJ2-1 | TRBV25-1 | TRBD1 | CASSGTVGFSYNEQFF
TRBJ1-2 | TRBV10-3 | TRBD1 | CAISSNRGGNYGYTF
TRBJ2-7 | TRBV6-1 | TRBD2 | CASSEATAGGSYEQYF
TRBJ2-3 | TRBV30 | NA | CAWSVSGDRTDTQYF
TRBJ2-1 | TRBV30 | TRBD2 | CAWSVPGLASYNEQFF
TRBJ2-3 | TRBV9 | NA | CASSPGAGGALDTQYF
TRBJ2-5 | TRBV11-1 | NA | CASSFGFLETQYF
TRBJ2-2 | TRBV30 | NA | CAPQGGGSTGELFF
TRBJ2-1 | TRBV30 | NA | CAWSRGAGNYNEQFF
TRBJ1-2 | TRBV29-1 | NA | CSVGTGYYTF
TRBJ2-1 | TRBV6-1 | TRBD2 | CATKRGGVSHNEQFF
TRBJ2-2 | TRBV7-8 | TRBD1 | CASSFFEGTVNTGELFF
TRBJ2-1 | TRBV19 | NA | CASSIVRGAYNEQFF
TRBJ1-4 | TRBV5-4 | TRBD1 | CASSLAGGDREKLFF
TRBJ2-1 | TRBV6-5 | NA | CASSQSRASTHEQFF
TRBJ1-4 | TRBV6-5 | NA | CASSPLMVQGEKLFF
TRBJ2-2 | TRBV2 | NA | CASSENTANTGELFF
TRBJ2-3 | TRBV9 | TRBD2 | CASSVDQPLAGLTDTQYF
TRBJ1-1 | TRBV18 | NA | CASSPTGNTEAFF
TRBJ2-2 | TRBV6-1 | NA | CASSDIKGRGTGELFF
TRBJ2-7 | TRBV6-5 | TRBD2 | CASNLLAGTSGEQYF
TRBJ2-7 | TRBV14 | NA | CASSRIDFRGLLSYEQYF
TRBJ2-2 | TRBV11-2 | NA | CASSLARSTGELFF
TRBJ2-4 | TRBV6-7 | TRBD1 | CASSRDSTILAKNIQYF
TRBJ2-7 | TRBV28 | TRBD1 | CASIKGGRRDRGYEQYF
TRBJ2-2 | TRBV5-6 | TRBD2 | CASSSPGLAGTGELFF
TRBJ2-1 | TRBV6-6 | NA | CASSRGLAYEQFF
TRBJ2-3 | TRBV11-3 | NA | CASSLEGADTQYF
TRBJ1-2 | TRBV10-1 | TRBD1 | CASSESRQGRNYGYTF
TRBJ1-5 | TRBV4-2 | NA | CASSQGGQEPQHF
TRBJ1-1 | TRBV28 | TRBD1 | CASEQGTEAFF